The 21 T cell receptor beta chains listed next were all sequenced from one sample in a study of technical replicates of blood from several donors (dated by TCRdb to the late 2010s). The library came from the immunoSEQ multiplex PCR assay. Here the immuneACCESS table is served through TCRdb, limited to in-frame sequences with V and J called. Missing clones are a known gap in these copies; in checked studies unresolved V genes cover under half, and the rest lacks a known reason. The sample table shows 70,000 or so clones, and 91% are seen once. The ten top clones hold roughly 0.4% of the sample. The sequenced sample consisted of T cells isolated from PBMCs. These receptors were collected from a human donor in good health. Some clones in this sample may be carry-over from other donors' samples.

The V gene is TRBV4-1, the J gene TRBJ2-1; D gene ambiguous. V was trimmed by 3 bases and J by 3 bases, leaving 15 bases between them. The CDR3 has 16 residues. Germline V CDR1 and CDR2: MGHRA, YSYEKL. The DNA for the CDR3 is TGCGCCAGCAGCCATTCATCGGAGCCGGACTACAATGAGCAGTTCTTC. This encodes CASSHSSEPDYNEQFF.

The chain recombines TRBV5-1 with TRBJ2-1, with 7 nucleotides matching TRBD1. The CDR3 is 19 residues long. CDR1 and CDR2 from the germline V gene are SGHRS and YFSETQ. The J segment lost 5 bases and the V segment lost 3 bases, leaving 20 bases of the junction unmatched. For the CDR3, the DNA is TGCGCCAGCAGCTCAAGAACCTACGAACAGGGGCGGCTGAACAATGAGCAGTTCTTC. Residues: CASSSRTYEQGRLNNEQFF.

The gene calls are TRBV11-2 and TRBJ1-5; tentative D call: TRBD1 (5 bases). This CDR3 is 14 amino acids long. Germline CDR1 is SGHAT and CDR2 is FQNNGV. V lost 3 bases to trimming and J lost 3 bases, with 9 bases between them. The CDR3 is CASSLGQYNQPQHF. The CDR3 nucleotides are TGTGCCAGCAGCTTGGGGCAGTACAATCAGCCCCAGCATTTT.

V gene TRBV11-2 combines with J gene TRBJ2-3; no firm D call. The germline gives CDR1 SGHAT, CDR2 FQNNGV. V gave up 0 bases and J gave up 3 bases, with 10 bases separating them. CDR3 length: 15 residues. The DNA of the CDR3 is TGTGCCAGCAGCTTAGATTGGGTGACTACAGATACGCAGTATTTT. As protein: CASSLDWVTTDTQYF.

V gene TRBV5-5 combines with J gene TRBJ2-7; 8 positions agree with TRBD1. The CDR3 runs 15 residues. Germline lookup yields CDR1 SGHKS and CDR2 YYEKEE (reference sequence). J gave up 3 bases and V 0 bases, and 5 bases lay outside the gene matches. The DNA of the CDR3 is TGTGCCAGCAGCTTGGGAGCAGGGGGCAACTACGAGCAGTACTTC. This translates into CASSLGAGGNYEQYF.

This clone was recorded only once. The chain links TRBV7-4 to TRBJ1-1; TRBD1 matches 7 bases. The CDR3 length is 15 residues. The junction had 7 bases not matched to a gene; V was cut back by 6 bases and J by 0 bases. Germline values: CDR1 SGHVT, CDR2 SQSDAQ. The CDR3 nucleotides read TGTGCCAGCAGGGGACAGCGCATCATGAACACTGAAGCTTTCTTT. Translating it yields CASRGQRIMNTEAFF.

This clone was observed a few times. The chain combines TRBV4-2 with TRBJ1-5; 8 nucleotides match TRBD1. Germline CDR1 is LGHNA and CDR2 is YNFKEQ. This CDR3 has 17 amino acids. Losses at the gene ends were 1 base for V and 6 bases for J; bases not matched to a gene: 11. Here the CDR3 reads CASSQVVAGGLGQPQHF. The CDR3 DNA reads TGTGCCAGCAGCCAAGTTGTGGCAGGGGGCTTGGGTCAGCCCCAGCATTTT.

V gene TRBV5-1 combines with J gene TRBJ1-2; a possible D gene is TRBD1 (5 bases). The CDR3 totals 14 residues. Germline CDR1 and CDR2: SGHRS and YFSETQ. V lost 0 bases and J lost 1, with 7 bases in between. The CDR3: CASSLDRINYGYTF. The CDR3 nucleotides read TGCGCCAGCAGCTTGGACAGGATTAACTATGGCTACACCTTC.

In its sample, this clone was seen once. The V call is TRBV6-1, the J call TRBJ1-2; 7 bases line up with TRBD1. Germline V lookup: CDR1 MNHNS, CDR2 SASEGT. V dropped 4 bases and J dropped 5; count of bases not matched to a gene: 7. CDR3 size: 14 residues. The CDR3 coding sequence is TGTGCCAGCAGTGCGGACAGGACCTCTTATGGCTACACCTTC. It specifies CASSADRTSYGYTF.

V gene TRBV19 combines with J gene TRBJ1-2, with 9 bases matching TRBD1. Trimming at V came to 1 base and at J to 8 bases, leaving 11 bases not matched to a gene. The CDR3 has 16 residues. Germline V gene data show CDR1 as LNHDA and CDR2 as SQIVND (reference sequence). The CDR3 DNA sequence: TGTGCCAGTAGTATAGTTTTGGGACAGGGCGGCGGAGGCTACACCTTC. Its protein product is CASSIVLGQGGGGYTF.

The chain employs TRBV7-2 and TRBJ1-2; D unresolved. The germline V gene encodes CDR1 SGHTA and CDR2 FQGNSA. CDR3 length: 14 amino acids. V was clipped by 2 bases and J by 6 bases, with 13 bases between them. CDR3 nucleotide sequence: TGTGCCAGCAGCTTAATTACAGTGGTAGATGGCTACACCTTC. Translation gives CASSLITVVDGYTF. The full variable domain, in which reference TRBV7-2 and TRBJ1-2 provide the parts outside the CDR3, is GAGVSQSPSNKVTEKGKDVELRCDPISGHTALYWYRQSLGQGLEFLIYFQGNSAPDKSGLPSDRFSAERTGGSVSTLTIQRTQQEDSAVYLCASSLITVVDGYTFGSGTRLTVV.

This clone has a handful of counts. The chain links TRBV6-5 to TRBJ1-1, with D possibly matching TRBD1 (5 bases). This CDR3 is built from 14 residues. Germline V gene sequence: CDR1 MNHEY, CDR2 SVGAGI. V was pared by 6 bases and J by 0 bases, with 11 bases between. The CDR3 coding sequence is TGTGCCAGCAGCCAATGGGGCATGAACACTGAAGCTTTCTTT. It encodes CASSQWGMNTEAFF.

The CDR3 DNA reads as TGTGCCAGCAGCCATGACAGGGGGACCTACGAGCAGTACTTC. This translates into CASSHDRGTYEQYF. The chain is built from TRBV7-2 and TRBJ2-7, with 9 bases aligning to TRBD1. From germline, CDR1 is SGHTA and CDR2 FQGNSA. This CDR3 has 14 amino acids. The V and J ends lost 5 bases and 2 bases, in that order; junction bases with no gene match: 4.

The chain joins TRBV5-4 to TRBJ1-2; 8 positions agree with TRBD1. With 4 bases clipped from V and 5 bases from J, the junction kept 4 bases outside the gene matches. The CDR3 contains 13 residues. CDR1 SGHNT and CDR2 YYREEE come from the germline V gene (reference sequence). CDR3 sequence reads: CASSDTGGYGYTF. The CDR3 DNA sequence: TGTGCCAGCAGCGATACAGGGGGGTATGGCTACACCTTC.

This chain links TRBV10-1 with TRBJ1-5; 8 bases match TRBD1. The V segment lost 1 base and the J segment 1 base; nucleotides outside the gene matches: 15. This CDR3 is built from 20 residues. Per the germline V gene, CDR1 is WNHNN and CDR2 is SYGVQD (reference sequence). The CDR3 bases are TGCGCCAGCAGTGAGTACCGGACAGGGAAGAGACGCCACAGCAATCAGCCCCAGCATTTT. Protein product: CASSEYRTGKRRHSNQPQHF.

The chain recombines TRBV6-5 with TRBJ1-4; D may be TRBD1 (6 bases). Germline CDR1 MNHEY, CDR2 SVGAGI. This CDR3 is built from 15 residues. V lost 5 bases and J 8 bases, leaving 18 bases between the germline ends. CDR3 sequence: CASSHEDGGGEKLFF. The CDR3 region has the DNA TGTGCCAGCAGTCACGAGGACGGGGGGGGCGAAAAACTGTTTTTT.

The V gene is TRBV27, the J gene TRBJ1-3, with D tentatively TRBD1 (6 bases). Trimming shortened V by 5 bases and J by 4 bases, and 12 bases separated the two germline ends. CDR3 length: 14 amino acids. Germline CDR1 is MNHEY and CDR2 is SMNVEV (reference sequence). For the CDR3, the DNA is TGTGCCAGCAGTCCAGGGGCGTTCGGAAACACCATATATTTT. Encoded protein: CASSPGAFGNTIYF.

In DNA, the CDR3 is TGTGCCAGCGCCGCGGGACAGTTCACCGGGGAGCTGTTTTTT. Translating it yields CASAAGQFTGELFF. V and J are TRBV6-5 and TRBJ2-2; D may be TRBD1 (7 bases). CDR1 MNHEY and CDR2 SVGAGI come from the germline V gene. The CDR3 length is 14 residues. The V gene lost 8 bases and the J gene lost 4 bases, with 14 bases spanning the gap.

The rearrangement uses TRBV12-5 and TRBJ1-5; D gene unclear. The length of the CDR3 is 20 residues. Per the germline V gene, CDR1 is LGHNT and CDR2 is FRNRAP. V was trimmed by 3 bases and J by 0 bases, leaving 24 bases between them. For the CDR3, the DNA is TGTGCTAGTGGTTTTCAGCAGGTACCCCCCTTTATTTATAGCAATCAGCCCCAGCATTTT. It specifies CASGFQQVPPFIYSNQPQHF. The full variable domain, rest sourced from reference TRBV12-5 and TRBJ1-5, is DARVTQTPRHKVTEMGQEVTMRCQPILGHNTVFWYRQTMMQGLELLAYFRNRAPLDDSGMPKDRFSAEMPDATLATLKIQPSEPRDSAVYFCASGFQQVPPFIYSNQPQHFGDGTRLSIL.

The table lists this clone with a count of one. This chain connects TRBV5-4 to TRBJ2-6, with D perhaps matching TRBD2 (6 bases). Germline V gene sequence: CDR1 SGHNT, CDR2 YYREEE (reference sequence). The CDR3 runs 18 residues. Trimming left V 9 bases short and J 0 bases short, with 22 bases between. The chain's CDR3 is CAIEEGLKTRSGANVLTF. CDR3 coding DNA: TGTGCCATCGAGGAGGGTCTGAAGACTCGCTCTGGGGCCAACGTCCTGACTTTC.

CDR3 in amino acids: CASSSTTSAQETQYF. As DNA, the CDR3 is TGTGCCAGCAGTTCTACGACTAGCGCCCAAGAGACCCAGTACTTC. V usage is TRBV6-5 and J usage is TRBJ2-5, with TRBD2 matching 8 bases. Trimming cost V 4 bases and J 1 base; bases outside gene matches: 5. The germline CDR1 and CDR2 sequences are MNHEY and SVGAGI. The CDR3 loop spans 15 amino acids.